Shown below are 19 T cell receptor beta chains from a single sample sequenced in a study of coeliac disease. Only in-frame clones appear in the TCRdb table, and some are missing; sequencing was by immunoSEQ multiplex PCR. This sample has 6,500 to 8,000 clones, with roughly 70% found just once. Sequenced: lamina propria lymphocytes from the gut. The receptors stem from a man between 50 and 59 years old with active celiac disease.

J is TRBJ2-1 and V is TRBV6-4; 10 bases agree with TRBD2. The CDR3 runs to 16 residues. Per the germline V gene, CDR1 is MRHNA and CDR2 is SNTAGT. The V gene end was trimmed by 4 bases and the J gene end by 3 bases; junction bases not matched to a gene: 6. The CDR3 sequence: CASSGGLAGDYNEQFF. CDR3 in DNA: TGTGCCAGCAGTGGGGGGCTAGCGGGAGACTACAATGAGCAGTTCTTC.

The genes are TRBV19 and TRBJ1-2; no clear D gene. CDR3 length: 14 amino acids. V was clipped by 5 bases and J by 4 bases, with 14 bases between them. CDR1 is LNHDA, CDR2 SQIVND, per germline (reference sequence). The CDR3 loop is CASSPSSTPYGYTF. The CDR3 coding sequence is TGTGCCAGTAGTCCATCCTCTACCCCCTATGGCTACACCTTC.

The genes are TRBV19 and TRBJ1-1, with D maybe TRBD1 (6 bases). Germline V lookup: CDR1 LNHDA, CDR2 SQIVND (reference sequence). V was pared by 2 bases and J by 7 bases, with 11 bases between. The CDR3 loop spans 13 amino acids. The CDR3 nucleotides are TGTGCCAGTAGTATAAACCGAGGGGGTGAAGCTTTCTTT. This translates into CASSINRGGEAFF.

Here the CDR3 reads CASSLHGTGGTAFF. CDR3 nucleotides: TGTGCCAGCAGCTTACACGGGACAGGGGGTACGGCTTTCTTT. J is TRBJ1-1 and V is TRBV7-9, with TRBD1 matching 11 bases. With 2 bases clipped from V and 11 bases from J, the junction kept 7 bases outside the gene matches. The V gene's germline CDR1 is SEHNR and CDR2 FQNEAQ (reference sequence). CDR3 size: 14 residues. Variable domain in full (rest from reference TRBV7-9 and TRBJ1-1): DTGVSQNPRHKITKRGQNVTFRCDPISEHNRLYWYRQTLGQGPEFLTYFQNEAQLEKSRLLSDRFSAERPKGSFSTLEIQRTEQGDSAMYLCASSLHGTGGTAFFGQGTRLTVV.

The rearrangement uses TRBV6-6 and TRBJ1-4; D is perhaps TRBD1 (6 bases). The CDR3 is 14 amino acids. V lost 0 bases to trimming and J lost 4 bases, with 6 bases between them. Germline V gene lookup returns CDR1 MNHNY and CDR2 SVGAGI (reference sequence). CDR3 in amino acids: CASSYSQGNEKLFF. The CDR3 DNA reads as TGTGCCAGCAGTTACTCACAGGGTAATGAAAAACTGTTTTTT.

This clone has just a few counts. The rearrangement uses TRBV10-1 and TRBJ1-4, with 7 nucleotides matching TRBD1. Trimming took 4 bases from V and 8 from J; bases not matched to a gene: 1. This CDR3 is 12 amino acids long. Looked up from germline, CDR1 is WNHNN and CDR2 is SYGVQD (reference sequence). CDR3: CASSGDSEKLFF. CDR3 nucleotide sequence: TGCGCCAGCAGTGGGGACAGCGAAAAACTGTTTTTT.

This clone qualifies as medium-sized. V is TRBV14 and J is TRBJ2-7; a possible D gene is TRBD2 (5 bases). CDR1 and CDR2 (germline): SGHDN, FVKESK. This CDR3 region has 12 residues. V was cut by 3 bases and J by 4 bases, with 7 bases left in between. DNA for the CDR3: TGTGCCAGCAGCCAGAGGACTTACGAGCAGTACTTC. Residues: CASSQRTYEQYF. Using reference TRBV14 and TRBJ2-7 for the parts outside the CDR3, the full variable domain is EAGVTQFPSHSVIEKGQTVTLRCDPISGHDNLYWYRRVMGKEIKFLLHFVKESKQDESGMPNNRFLAERTGGTYSTLKVQPAELEDSGVYFCASSQRTYEQYFGPGTRLTVT.

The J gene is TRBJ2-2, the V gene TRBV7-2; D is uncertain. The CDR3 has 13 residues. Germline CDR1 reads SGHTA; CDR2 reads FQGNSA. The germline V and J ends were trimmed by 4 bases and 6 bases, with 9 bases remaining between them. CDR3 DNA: TGTGCCAGCAGCTCCGCTAAGCCCGGGGAGCTGTTTTTT. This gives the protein CASSSAKPGELFF.

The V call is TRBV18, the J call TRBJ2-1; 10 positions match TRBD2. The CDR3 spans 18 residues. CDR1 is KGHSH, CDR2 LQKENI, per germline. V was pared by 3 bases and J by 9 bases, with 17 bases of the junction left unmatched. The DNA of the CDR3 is TGTGCCAGCTCACCCCGTGGAGCGGGGGGGTACCACGATGGTGAGCAGTTCTTC. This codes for CASSPRGAGGYHDGEQFF.

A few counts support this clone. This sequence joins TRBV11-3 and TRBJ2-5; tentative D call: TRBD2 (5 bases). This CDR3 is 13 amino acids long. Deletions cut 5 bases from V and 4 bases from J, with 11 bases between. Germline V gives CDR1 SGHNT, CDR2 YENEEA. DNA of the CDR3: TGTGCCAGCAGCCCGACCGGGGTAGAGACCCAGTACTTC. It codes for CASSPTGVETQYF.

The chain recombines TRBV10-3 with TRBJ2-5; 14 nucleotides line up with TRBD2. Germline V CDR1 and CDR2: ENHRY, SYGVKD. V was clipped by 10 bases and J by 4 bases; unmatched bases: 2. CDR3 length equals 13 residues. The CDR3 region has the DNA TGTGCCACCGGGACTAGCGGGGGAGAGACCCAGTACTTC. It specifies CATGTSGGETQYF.

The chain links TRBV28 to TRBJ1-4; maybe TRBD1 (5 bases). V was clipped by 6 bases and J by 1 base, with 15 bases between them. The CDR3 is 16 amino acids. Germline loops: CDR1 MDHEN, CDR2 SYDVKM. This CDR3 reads CASSHLVRGTNEKLFF. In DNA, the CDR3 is TGTGCCAGCAGCCACCTCGTTAGGGGAACTAATGAAAAACTGTTTTTT.

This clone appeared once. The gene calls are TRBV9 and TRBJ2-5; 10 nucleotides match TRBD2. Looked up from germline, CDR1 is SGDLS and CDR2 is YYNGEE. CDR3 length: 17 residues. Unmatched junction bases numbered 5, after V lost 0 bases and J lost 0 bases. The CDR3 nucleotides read TGTGCCAGCAGCGTAGGCCAACTAGCGGGGAACCAAGAGACCCAGTACTTC. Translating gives CASSVGQLAGNQETQYF.

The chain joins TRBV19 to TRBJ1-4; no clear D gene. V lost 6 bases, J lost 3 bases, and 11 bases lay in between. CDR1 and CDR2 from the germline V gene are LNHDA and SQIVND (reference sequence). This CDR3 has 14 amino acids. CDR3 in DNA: TGTGCCAGTAGGGATCGGGGTTCTAATGAAAAACTGTTTTTT. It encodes CASRDRGSNEKLFF.

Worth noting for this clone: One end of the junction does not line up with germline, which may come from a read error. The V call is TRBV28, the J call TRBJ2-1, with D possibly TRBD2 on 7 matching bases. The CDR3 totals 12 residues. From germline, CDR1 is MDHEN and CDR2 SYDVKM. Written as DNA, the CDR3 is TGTGCCAGCAGGCGCCTTCGGGGGGCACCCATCTTC. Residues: CASRRLRGAPIF.

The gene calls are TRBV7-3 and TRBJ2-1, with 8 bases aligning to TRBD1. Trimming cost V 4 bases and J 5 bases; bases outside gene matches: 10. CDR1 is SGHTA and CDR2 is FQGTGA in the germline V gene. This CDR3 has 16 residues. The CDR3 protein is CASSSFGQGRDNEQFF. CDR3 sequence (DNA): TGTGCCAGCAGCTCCTTTGGACAGGGAAGAGACAATGAGCAGTTCTTC.

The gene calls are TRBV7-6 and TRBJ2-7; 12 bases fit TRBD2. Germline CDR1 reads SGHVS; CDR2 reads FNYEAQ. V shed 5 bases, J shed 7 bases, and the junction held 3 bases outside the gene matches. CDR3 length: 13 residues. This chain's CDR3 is CASSPGLAGEQYF. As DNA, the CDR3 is TGTGCCAGCAGCCCAGGACTAGCGGGGGAGCAGTACTTC.

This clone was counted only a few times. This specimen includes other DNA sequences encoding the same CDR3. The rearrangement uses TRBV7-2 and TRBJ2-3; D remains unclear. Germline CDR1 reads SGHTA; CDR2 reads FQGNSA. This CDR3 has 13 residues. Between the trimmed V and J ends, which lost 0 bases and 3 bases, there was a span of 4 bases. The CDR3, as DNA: TGTGCCAGCAGCTTAGCTCCTACAGATACGCAGTATTTT. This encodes CASSLAPTDTQYF.

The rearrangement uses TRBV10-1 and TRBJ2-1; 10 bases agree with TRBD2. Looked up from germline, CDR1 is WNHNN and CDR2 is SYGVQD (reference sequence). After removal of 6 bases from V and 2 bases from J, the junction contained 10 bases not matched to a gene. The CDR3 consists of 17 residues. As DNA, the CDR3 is TGCGCCAGCAGGGTAGCGGGGGGCCTTTTTACCTACAATGAGCAGTTCTTC. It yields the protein CASRVAGGLFTYNEQFF.